The 24 T cell receptor beta chains presented below share a single source sample, sequenced in a study of cytomegalovirus exposure and HLA in healthy donors. 13 Jbeta primers and 60 Vbeta primers were used for the PCR. Profiling relied on immunoSEQ multiplex PCR, and the TCRdb table lists in-frame clones only, not all of them. The data hold more than 95,000 clones, with approximately 78% observed a single time. What was sequenced was PBMCs. The receptors stem from a middle-aged woman in good health and CMV-seronegative.

The chain links TRBV6-5 to TRBJ1-4; 10 nucleotides agree with TRBD1. V lost 5 bases, J lost 8 bases, and 5 bases stayed unmatched. CDR1 and CDR2 (germline): MNHEY, SVGAGI. The CDR3 totals 14 residues. The chain's CDR3 is CASSEGTGVEKLFF. The CDR3 DNA follows: TGTGCCAGCAGTGAAGGGACAGGGGTAGAAAAACTGTTTTTT.

This clone was detected a few times. CDR3 amino acids: CASSVTVEAFF. DNA for the CDR3: TGTGCCAGCAGTGTTACGGTGGAGGCTTTCTTT. This rearrangement joins TRBV2 to TRBJ1-1; unclear D gene. V lost 4 bases and J lost 11, with 11 bases in between. The CDR3 sequence is 11 residues long. The V gene's germline CDR1 is SNHLY and CDR2 FYNNEI.

This clone was recorded a few times. The chain couples TRBV11-2 to TRBJ1-3, with TRBD1 matching over 9 bases. With V trimmed by 7 bases and J by 0 bases, 16 bases remained unmatched. The CDR3 has 19 residues. Germline V gene data show CDR1 as SGHAT and CDR2 as FQNNGV. CDR3 sequence: CASNPSGTGFGYSGNTIYF. CDR3 coding DNA: TGTGCCAGCAACCCCAGCGGGACAGGGTTTGGGTACTCTGGAAACACCATATATTTT.

The chain couples TRBV28 to TRBJ2-7; the D gene is possibly TRBD1 (6 bases). The germline gives CDR1 MDHEN, CDR2 SYDVKM. This CDR3 has 12 amino acids. Trimming pared 5 bases from V and 3 bases from J, leaving 8 bases between. The CDR3 region is CASSRRGYEQYF. DNA of the CDR3: TGTGCCAGCAGTCGCAGGGGCTACGAGCAGTACTTC.

J is TRBJ2-2 and V is TRBV6-5; D ambiguous. This CDR3 has 13 residues. Germline CDR1 reads MNHEY; CDR2 reads SVGAGI. Trimming stripped 4 bases from V and 4 bases from J, with 7 bases between. The CDR3 region is CASSLLSTGELFF. The DNA of the CDR3 is TGTGCCAGCAGTTTATTGAGCACCGGGGAGCTGTTTTTT.

This clone has more than one count but fewer than ten. The chain is built from TRBV9 and TRBJ2-5; a possible D gene is TRBD1 (6 bases). The CDR3 is made up of 16 amino acids. Trimming cost V 3 bases and J 1 base, with 16 bases left between them. CDR1 and CDR2 from the germline V gene are SGDLS and YYNGEE. CDR3 sequence reads: CASSALGDNLQETQYF. CDR3 nucleotide sequence: TGTGCCAGCAGCGCCCTGGGGGACAACCTCCAAGAGACCCAGTACTTC.

The chain recombines TRBV11-2 with TRBJ2-3, with 12 nucleotides matching TRBD2. CDR1 SGHAT and CDR2 FQNNGV come from the germline V gene. Trimming took 5 bases from V and 2 from J; bases not matched to a gene: 5. CDR3 length equals 16 residues. CDR3: CASSAGLAGNTDTQYF. CDR3 nucleotide sequence: TGTGCCAGCAGCGCGGGACTAGCGGGTAACACAGATACGCAGTATTTT.

The chain has TRBV27 and TRBJ2-1; TRBD1 is a possible D gene (6 bases). V was pared by 6 bases and J by 6 bases, with 15 bases between. CDR1 is MNHEY, CDR2 SMNVEV, per germline (reference sequence). CDR3 length equals 14 residues. The CDR3 region is CASRPDSQVNEQFF. The CDR3 DNA reads as TGTGCCAGCAGACCGGACAGCCAGGTCAATGAGCAGTTCTTC.

Details on this clone: Other DNA sequences within the sample encode an identical CDR3. The V call is TRBV13, the J call TRBJ2-6; perhaps TRBD1 as D (6 bases). V lost 3 bases, J lost 3 bases, and 21 bases lay in between. The CDR3 sequence is 19 residues long. Germline values: CDR1 PRHDT, CDR2 FYEKMQ (reference sequence). The CDR3 sequence: CASSFKTLQGEGGANVLTF. In nucleotides, the CDR3 is TGTGCCAGCAGCTTCAAAACGTTACAGGGAGAGGGTGGGGCCAACGTCCTGACTTTC.

The chain's CDR3 is CASSYLAGGNTIYF. The CDR3, as DNA: TGTGCCAGCAGTTACCTGGCAGGGGGAAACACCATATATTTT. V gene TRBV6-5 combines with J gene TRBJ1-3; perhaps TRBD1 as D (5 bases). Germline V gene data show CDR1 as MNHEY and CDR2 as SVGAGI. This CDR3 comprises 14 residues. Trimming cost V 2 bases and J 4 bases, with 9 bases left between them.

The chain has TRBV28 and TRBJ2-7, with 11 bases that match TRBD1. Germline CDR1 reads MDHEN; CDR2 reads SYDVKM. The CDR3 consists of 15 residues. Trimming cost V 6 bases and J 3 bases; bases outside gene matches: 7. The CDR3 is CASSRDRGGGYEQYF. The CDR3 DNA sequence: TGTGCCAGCAGCCGGGACAGGGGGGGTGGCTACGAGCAGTACTTC.

The chain has TRBV18 and TRBJ1-1; 10 bases are shared with TRBD1. There are 14 residues in the CDR3. J lost 3 bases, V lost 3 bases, and 1 base had no gene match. Germline V gene sequence: CDR1 KGHSH, CDR2 LQKENI. This CDR3 is CASSPGQGYTEAFF. The CDR3 region has the DNA TGTGCCAGCTCACCGGGACAGGGGTACACTGAAGCTTTCTTT.

This chain links TRBV5-1 with TRBJ2-4; D unresolved. Trimming stripped 0 bases from V and 9 bases from J, with 10 bases between. The germline V gene has CDR1 SGHRS and CDR2 YFSETQ. This CDR3 has 13 residues. CDR3 sequence: CASSLGDISIQYF. For the CDR3, the DNA is TGCGCCAGCAGCTTGGGAGACATTAGCATTCAGTACTTC.

The chain is built from TRBV5-1 and TRBJ2-1; 11 positions agree with TRBD2. With 3 bases clipped from V and 9 bases from J, the junction kept 11 bases outside the gene matches. Germline lookup yields CDR1 SGHRS and CDR2 YFSETQ. The CDR3 is made up of 16 amino acids. The CDR3 DNA reads TGCGCCAGCAGCTCCCTCACTAGCGGGAGTCGCGGTGAGCAGTTCTTC. This translates into CASSSLTSGSRGEQFF.

A few counts support this clone. V is TRBV27 and J is TRBJ2-7; 9 bases line up with TRBD1. From germline, CDR1 is MNHEY and CDR2 SMNVEV (reference sequence). The CDR3 totals 13 residues. V trimming: 6 bases; J trimming: 3 bases; junction bases outside the gene matches: 3. The CDR3 DNA sequence: TGTGCCAGCAGGGAGACAGGGGGCTACGAGCAGTACTTC. Amino acid sequence: CASRETGGYEQYF.

CDR3 in amino acids: CASSPQTGNQPQHF. The CDR3 region has the DNA TGTGCCAGCTCACCACAGACAGGCAATCAGCCCCAGCATTTT. J is TRBJ1-5 and V is TRBV18, with D possibly matching TRBD1 (5 bases). This CDR3 contains 14 residues. The V gene's germline CDR1 is KGHSH and CDR2 LQKENI. Trimming cost V 1 base and J 2 bases, with 6 bases left between them. Full variable domain (outside the CDR3, taken from reference TRBV18 and TRBJ1-5): NAGVMQNPRHLVRRRGQEARLRCSPMKGHSHVYWYRQLPEEGLKFMVYLQKENIIDESGMPKERFSAEFPKEGPSILRIQQVVRGDSAAYFCASSPQTGNQPQHFGDGTRLSIL.

V usage is TRBV29-1 and J usage is TRBJ1-2; D might be TRBD1 (5 bases). Trimming left V 7 bases short and J 0 bases short, with 12 bases between. Per germline, CDR1 SQVTM and CDR2 ANQGSEA. The CDR3 sequence is 13 residues long. The chain's CDR3 is CSADSTANYGYTF. In DNA form, the CDR3 reads TGCAGCGCTGACAGCACAGCTAACTATGGCTACACCTTC. Together with reference TRBV29-1 and TRBJ1-2, the CDR3 gives the full variable domain: SAVISQKPSRDICQRGTSLTIQCQVDSQVTMMFWYRQQPGQSLTLIATANQGSEATYESGFVIDKFPISRPNLTFSTLTVSNMSPEDSSIYLCSADSTANYGYTFGSGTRLTVV.

The chain employs TRBV13 and TRBJ1-1, with no clear D. Germline V CDR1 and CDR2: PRHDT, FYEKMQ (reference sequence). Trimming cost V 5 bases and J 3 bases, with 10 bases left between them. The CDR3 covers 13 residues. The CDR3 sequence: CASSTSPDTEAFF. CDR3 coding DNA: TGTGCCAGCAGCACTTCACCGGACACTGAAGCTTTCTTT.

V usage is TRBV19 and J usage is TRBJ2-2, with a possible D match to TRBD1 (5 bases). The V gene lost 5 bases and the J gene lost 5 bases, with 15 bases spanning the gap. From germline, CDR1 is LNHDA and CDR2 SQIVND (reference sequence). The CDR3 covers 15 residues. The CDR3 protein is CASSPWDHRTGELFF. As DNA, the CDR3 is TGTGCCAGTAGTCCCTGGGATCACAGGACCGGGGAGCTGTTTTTT.

The chain has TRBV27 and TRBJ2-7; D gene unclear. The CDR3 has 11 residues. Germline CDR1 MNHEY, CDR2 SMNVEV (reference sequence). V lost 4 bases to trimming and J lost 2 bases, with 3 bases between them. CDR3: CASSSAYEQYF. For the CDR3, the DNA is TGTGCCAGCAGTTCCGCCTACGAGCAGTACTTC.

The chain joins TRBV6-6 to TRBJ2-1, with D uncertain. V was pared by 7 bases and J by 3 bases, with 10 bases between. This CDR3 spans 13 amino acids. Germline V gene lookup returns CDR1 MNHNY and CDR2 SVGAGI (reference sequence). The CDR3 DNA reads as TGTGCCAGCATGCAGGTCTACTACAATGAGCAGTTCTTC. It encodes CASMQVYYNEQFF.

This clone was recorded a few times. This CDR3 reads CASSQGQGRHEQYF. In nucleotides, the CDR3 is TGCGCCAGCAGCCAAGGCCAGGGTCGGCACGAGCAGTACTTC. This chain joins TRBV4-1 and TRBJ2-7; D possibly corresponds to TRBD1 (5 bases). The CDR3 has 14 amino acids. Trimming pared 1 base from V and 5 bases from J, leaving 12 bases between. CDR1 and CDR2 from the germline V gene are MGHRA and YSYEKL.

The chain employs TRBV2 and TRBJ2-1; 10 bases are shared with TRBD2. The CDR3 has 17 residues. The V and J ends lost 0 bases and 5 bases, in that order; junction bases with no gene match: 7. Germline loops: CDR1 SNHLY, CDR2 FYNNEI. Here the CDR3 reads CASSEALLLAGDNEQFF. As DNA, the CDR3 is TGTGCCAGCAGTGAAGCGCTTTTGCTAGCGGGAGACAATGAGCAGTTCTTC.

The J gene is TRBJ1-1, the V gene TRBV6-5; D perhaps matches TRBD1 (6 bases). V lost 7 bases and J lost 0, with 15 bases in between. The germline gives CDR1 MNHEY, CDR2 SVGAGI. The CDR3 sequence is 15 residues long. CDR3 sequence: CASITYTGMNTEAFF. The CDR3 nucleotides read TGTGCCAGCATCACATATACAGGGATGAACACTGAAGCTTTCTTT.